The 32 T cell receptor beta chains below come from one sample, sequenced in a study of blood T cell repertoires in COVID-19. Assay used: immunoSEQ multiplex PCR; TCRdb lists only in-frame clones, some missing. The sample lists some 330,000 clones, 70% to 90% occurring once. The source material was PBMCs or T cells enriched from blood (not recorded which). Every receptor here comes from a man between 25 and 39 years old who had recovered from COVID-19.

The chain employs TRBV29-1 and TRBJ2-5, with 9 bases fitting TRBD2. The CDR3 is 18 amino acids. V shed 0 bases, J shed 1 base, and the junction held 12 bases outside the gene matches. Germline CDR1 SQVTM, CDR2 ANQGSEA. The CDR3 DNA sequence: TGCAGCGTTGAAGATGCCAAGGCTAGCGGGGTGACCCAAGAGACCCAGTACTTC. Translated: CSVEDAKASGVTQETQYF.

The CDR3 loop is CSTRERGQHSYEQYF. In DNA form, the CDR3 reads TGCAGCACCCGGGAGAGGGGACAGCATTCCTACGAGCAGTACTTC. V gene TRBV29-1 combines with J gene TRBJ2-7; perhaps TRBD1 as D (7 bases). V lost 8 bases to trimming and J lost 1 base, with 21 bases between them. The CDR3 length is 15 residues. Germline V CDR1 and CDR2: SQVTM, ANQGSEA.

The rearrangement uses TRBV7-9 and TRBJ1-1, with no clear D. CDR3 length: 12 amino acids. Looked up from germline, CDR1 is SEHNR and CDR2 is FQNEAQ (reference sequence). V lost 1 base and J 11 bases, leaving 11 bases between the germline ends. The CDR3 loop is CASSLDSGQAFF. The CDR3 DNA is TGTGCCAGCAGCTTAGATAGTGGGCAGGCTTTCTTT.

The chain recombines TRBV12-3 or TRBV12-4 with TRBJ1-1; weak D call: TRBD1 (6 bases). The CDR3 has 13 amino acids. V gave up 6 bases and J gave up 3 bases, with 11 bases separating them. CDR3 DNA: TGTGCCAGCAGGGTACAGGGTTACACTGAAGCTTTCTTT. Protein product: CASRVQGYTEAFF.

The chain uses TRBV30 and TRBJ2-7, with D possibly TRBD1 on 5 matching bases. Trimming took off 4 bases at V and 0 bases at J, with 10 bases between the two ends. This CDR3 has 13 residues. Germline V gene sequence: CDR1 GTSNPN, CDR2 SVGIG (reference sequence). This chain's CDR3 is CAWTPGISYEQYF. CDR3 nucleotides: TGTGCCTGGACGCCAGGGATCTCCTACGAGCAGTACTTC.

The V gene is TRBV28, the J gene TRBJ2-7; 9 bases are a match to TRBD1. The CDR3 length is 15 residues. J gave up 3 bases and V 7 bases, and 10 bases lay outside the gene matches. Looked up from germline, CDR1 is MDHEN and CDR2 is SYDVKM. The CDR3 DNA reads TGTGCCAGCACCAAGGTAGGGACAGGGAACTACGAGCAGTACTTC. Translated: CASTKVGTGNYEQYF.

The J gene is TRBJ2-1, the V gene TRBV19, with a weak D call TRBD1 (5 bases). Trimming removed 5 bases from V and 0 bases from J, with 14 bases in between. The CDR3 covers 16 residues. Germline CDR1 reads LNHDA; CDR2 reads SQIVND (reference sequence). Here the CDR3 reads CASSGRQHISYNEQFF. The CDR3 DNA reads as TGTGCCAGTAGTGGAAGACAGCATATCTCCTACAATGAGCAGTTCTTC. The variable domain in full, completed from reference TRBV19 and TRBJ2-1, reads DGGITQSPKYLFRKEGQNVTLSCEQNLNHDAMYWYRQDPGQGLRLIYYSQIVNDFQKGDIAEGYSVSREKKESFPLTVTSAQKNPTAFYLCASSGRQHISYNEQFFGPGTRLTVL.

This chain uses TRBV6-2 or TRBV6-3 with TRBJ2-5; TRBD2 agrees at 8 bases. Germline-derived CDR1 and CDR2 are MNHEY and SVGEGT. The CDR3 sequence is 15 residues long. Trimming cost V 4 bases and J 5 bases; bases outside gene matches: 9. CDR3 nucleotide sequence: TGTGCCAGCAGTTCGAGGGGACTAGTGTACGAGACCCAGTACTTC. Translation gives CASSSRGLVYETQYF.

The V and J genes are TRBV19 and TRBJ2-7; D might be TRBD1 (5 bases). The CDR3 covers 13 residues. Trimming removed 6 bases at V and 2 bases at J, with 11 bases between. Germline values: CDR1 LNHDA, CDR2 SQIVND (reference sequence). The CDR3 DNA reads as TGTGCCAGTAGCCCGGACAATCCCTACGAGCAGTACTTC. Its protein is CASSPDNPYEQYF.

A few counts support this clone. The genes are TRBV27 and TRBJ1-5; D uncertain. V gave up 5 bases and J gave up 0 bases, with 8 bases separating them. The CDR3 loop spans 14 amino acids. The germline CDR1 and CDR2 sequences are MNHEY and SMNVEV (reference sequence). The DNA for the CDR3 is TGTGCCAGCAGTCCGTCTATTAGCAATCAGCCCCAGCATTTT. This gives the protein CASSPSISNQPQHF.

V and J are TRBV15 and TRBJ1-4, with D possibly matching TRBD1 (5 bases). V was pared by 0 bases and J by 4 bases, with 9 bases between. The germline V gene has CDR1 LNHNV and CDR2 YYDKDF (reference sequence). The CDR3 covers 15 residues. This CDR3 is CATSRDGQGNEKLFF. As DNA, the CDR3 is TGTGCCACCAGCAGAGATGGGCAGGGTAATGAAAAACTGTTTTTT.

The chain carries TRBV2 and TRBJ2-5; D may be TRBD2 (6 bases). The V end was cut by 4 bases, the J end by 5 bases, with 11 bases between. Germline lookup yields CDR1 SNHLY and CDR2 FYNNEI. This CDR3 has 13 amino acids. Written as DNA, the CDR3 is TGTGCCAGCAGTGTGGGAGGCCGGGAGACCCAGTACTTC. It encodes CASSVGGRETQYF.

The chain joins TRBV30 to TRBJ1-5; D remains unclear. Germline loops: CDR1 GTSNPN, CDR2 SVGIG (reference sequence). This CDR3 is built from 13 residues. Trimming pared 2 bases from V and 3 bases from J, leaving 8 bases between. CDR3 sequence: CAWSKSSNQPQHF. Written as DNA, the CDR3 is TGTGCCTGGAGTAAGAGCTCCAATCAGCCCCAGCATTTT.

J is TRBJ1-2 and V is TRBV5-1, with D perhaps matching TRBD1 (5 bases). Trimming pared 0 bases from V and 8 bases from J, leaving 26 bases between. CDR1 is SGHRS, CDR2 YFSETQ, per germline. The CDR3 spans 18 residues. CDR3 amino acids: CASSLEGTSGRGAGGYTF. CDR3 nucleotide sequence: TGCGCCAGCAGCTTGGAGGGGACCTCCGGGAGGGGTGCTGGGGGCTACACCTTC.

The rearrangement links TRBV21-1 to TRBJ2-1; the table gives TRBD2 as D, unverified against the DNA. TRBV21-1 is tagged as a pseudogene. CDR3 length equals 18 residues. The CDR3 nucleotides read TGTGCCAGCAGCAAAGCGCTTATGGGCGGGAAGATCTACAATGAGCAGTTCTTC. It translates to CASSKALMGGKIYNEQFF.

The rearrangement uses TRBV28 and TRBJ1-1; TRBD1 matches at 7 bases. CDR1 and CDR2 (germline): MDHEN, SYDVKM. With V trimmed by 7 bases and J by 5 bases, 10 bases remained unmatched. The CDR3 length is 14 residues. The CDR3 nucleotides are TGTGCCAGCAACCCCCGACAGGGCGAGACTGAAGCTTTCTTT. Translation gives CASNPRQGETEAFF.

The chain employs TRBV6-2 or TRBV6-3 and TRBJ2-7; 7 nucleotides line up with TRBD2. CDR1 is MNHEY and CDR2 is SVGEGT in the germline V gene. Trimming at V came to 4 bases and at J to 6 bases, leaving 9 bases not matched to a gene. The CDR3 covers 14 residues. The CDR3 DNA sequence: TGTGCCAGCAGTTTCACAGCGGGACCGGGCGAGCAGTACTTC. As protein: CASSFTAGPGEQYF.

This sequence joins TRBV5-1 and TRBJ1-2, with a possible D match to TRBD1 (5 bases). V was cut by 4 bases and J by 0 bases, with 16 bases left in between. CDR1 SGHRS and CDR2 YFSETQ come from the germline V gene. The CDR3 runs to 16 residues. CDR3 in DNA: TGCGCCAGCAGCCACTGGGGCCCGGGAGCTAACTATGGCTACACCTTC. Translated: CASSHWGPGANYGYTF.

This rearrangement joins TRBV28 to TRBJ1-1; no clear D gene. Trimming shortened V by 5 bases and J by 2 bases, and 21 bases separated the two germline ends. This CDR3 has 17 residues. The germline V gene encodes CDR1 MDHEN and CDR2 SYDVKM. The CDR3 DNA reads as TGTGCCAGCAGTCCCTATCAACCGGGAATCTCTAACACTGAAGCTTTCTTT. Translated, it gives CASSPYQPGISNTEAFF.

The chain employs TRBV11-2 and TRBJ2-7, with D tentatively TRBD1 (5 bases). CDR1 is SGHAT and CDR2 is FQNNGV in the germline V gene. The CDR3 has 16 amino acids. V was pared by 1 base and J by 0 bases, with 13 bases between. The CDR3 sequence: CASSLGRVGFSYEQYF. CDR3 coding DNA: TGTGCCAGCAGCTTAGGCAGGGTCGGTTTCTCCTACGAGCAGTACTTC.

This clone has only one observation. The chain uses TRBV7-2 and TRBJ2-4; 7 nucleotides match TRBD1. Germline CDR1 is SGHTA and CDR2 is FQGNSA. CDR3 size: 15 residues. V was clipped by 4 bases and J by 2 bases; unmatched bases: 5. CDR3 nucleotides: TGTGCCAGCAGCTACGACAGGGAACCCAAAAACATTCAGTACTTC. It specifies CASSYDREPKNIQYF.

The rearrangement links TRBV19 to TRBJ1-1; unclear D gene. The CDR3 extends over 15 amino acids. CDR1 is LNHDA, CDR2 SQIVND, per germline (reference sequence). With 1 base removed from V and 0 bases from J, the gap between germline ends came to 9 bases. The CDR3 spells CASSIGTVLNTEAFF. CDR3 DNA: TGTGCCAGTAGTATAGGGACTGTGTTGAACACTGAAGCTTTCTTT.

This clone came up once. This chain connects TRBV2 to TRBJ1-5, with D maybe TRBD1 (5 bases). Germline values: CDR1 SNHLY, CDR2 FYNNEI. The CDR3 contains 13 residues. V lost 7 bases and J 4 bases, leaving 11 bases between the germline ends. CDR3 in DNA: TGTGCCAGCACCAGGGTTCGTAATCAGCCCCAGCATTTT. Its translation: CASTRVRNQPQHF.

This rearrangement joins TRBV28 to TRBJ1-3; tentative D call: TRBD1 (5 bases). Germline CDR1 MDHEN, CDR2 SYDVKM. The length of the CDR3 is 18 residues. Trimming shortened V by 5 bases and J by 0 bases, and 20 bases separated the two germline ends. The CDR3 here is CASSPPGRGKGSGNTIYF. In DNA form, the CDR3 reads TGTGCCAGCAGTCCCCCGGGGCGGGGAAAGGGCTCTGGAAACACCATATATTTT.

J is TRBJ1-1 and V is TRBV7-9, with 8 positions matching TRBD1. This CDR3 spans 15 amino acids. Per the germline V gene, CDR1 is SEHNR and CDR2 is FQNEAQ (reference sequence). The V and J ends lost 0 bases and 4 bases, in that order; junction bases with no gene match: 4. The CDR3 sequence: CASSLATGDGTEAFF. The CDR3 DNA reads as TGTGCCAGCAGCTTAGCGACAGGGGATGGCACTGAAGCTTTCTTT. Combining the CDR3 with reference TRBV7-9 and TRBJ1-1 gives the whole variable domain DTGVSQNPRHKITKRGQNVTFRCDPISEHNRLYWYRQTLGQGPEFLTYFQNEAQLEKSRLLSDRFSAERPKGSFSTLEIQRTEQGDSAMYLCASSLATGDGTEAFFGQGTRLTVV.

The chain recombines TRBV6-5 with TRBJ1-2; D gene unclear. The CDR3 runs to 13 residues. Germline CDR1 and CDR2: MNHEY and SVGAGI. V dropped 4 bases and J dropped 4 bases, with 10 bases sitting between them. CDR3 DNA: TGTGCCAGCAGTTGGAGAGAAATCTATGGCTACACCTTC. Translated, it gives CASSWREIYGYTF.

V gene TRBV5-5 combines with J gene TRBJ1-6, with 10 bases that match TRBD1. This CDR3 spans 17 amino acids. Germline lookup yields CDR1 SGHKS and CDR2 YYEKEE (reference sequence). J gave up 0 bases and V 4 bases, and 4 bases lay outside the gene matches. CDR3 nucleotides: TGTGCCAGCAGCGCCCGGGACAGGGGCTCCTATAATTCACCCCTCCACTTT. Its translation: CASSARDRGSYNSPLHF.

In this sample, this clone turned up a few times. The chain uses TRBV7-9 and TRBJ1-2, with TRBD1 matching 8 bases. Germline V gene data show CDR1 as SEHNR and CDR2 as FQNEAQ (reference sequence). The CDR3 consists of 15 residues. V was clipped by 5 bases and J by 5 bases; unmatched bases: 10. CDR3 residues: CASSRETGAIYGYTF. The CDR3 bases are TGTGCCAGCAGCCGTGAGACAGGGGCGATATATGGCTACACCTTC.

The CDR3 loop is CASSPHTGTGELFF. In DNA form, the CDR3 reads TGTGCCAGTAGTCCTCACACAGGGACCGGGGAGCTGTTTTTT. The chain recombines TRBV19 with TRBJ2-2, with a possible D match to TRBD1 (6 bases). The germline V and J ends were trimmed by 5 bases and 5 bases, with 12 bases remaining between them. The CDR3 is made up of 14 amino acids. The germline V gene encodes CDR1 LNHDA and CDR2 SQIVND (reference sequence). Looking up the rest from reference TRBV19 and TRBJ2-2 gives the full variable domain: DGGITQSPKYLFRKEGQNVTLSCEQNLNHDAMYWYRQDPGQGLRLIYYSQIVNDFQKGDIAEGYSVSREKKESFPLTVTSAQKNPTAFYLCASSPHTGTGELFFGEGSRLTVL.

This CDR3 reads CASSIVGATGRRNTEAFF. CDR3 DNA: TGTGCCAGTAGTATAGTTGGGGCGACAGGACGAAGGAACACTGAAGCTTTCTTT. The rearrangement joins TRBV19 to TRBJ1-1; D might be TRBD1 (6 bases). Trimming left V 1 base short and J 1 base short, with 19 bases between. Germline V gene data show CDR1 as LNHDA and CDR2 as SQIVND (reference sequence). The CDR3 has 18 amino acids.

The gene calls are TRBV3-1 (or the pseudogene TRBV3-2) and TRBJ2-5, with 11 bases fitting TRBD1. Per the germline V gene, CDR1 is LGHDT and CDR2 is YNNKEL (reference sequence). Germline trimming cut 4 bases from V and 5 bases from J; bases unmatched to any gene: 9. The CDR3 loop spans 16 amino acids. CDR3: CASSLQRTGGRETQYF. The CDR3 DNA sequence: TGTGCCAGCAGCCTACAAAGGACAGGGGGCAGGGAGACCCAGTACTTC.

A single count supports this clone. The chain links TRBV7-2 to TRBJ1-1; possible D gene TRBD1, 5 bases. The CDR3 consists of 13 residues. V lost 2 bases to trimming and J lost 3 bases, with 7 bases between them. CDR1 is SGHTA and CDR2 is FQGNSA in the germline V gene. The CDR3 DNA is TGTGCCAGCAGCTTACGGGGGGACACTGAAGCTTTCTTT. This encodes CASSLRGDTEAFF.